This TCR beta chain originates from a study of regulatory T cells in long-lasting Graves disease. Regarding the study as a whole: Those with persistent Graves' had less TCR diversity than newly diagnosed patients.

With iRepertoire HTBI primers and Arm-PCR of CDR3 regions, TCR beta libraries were built. TCRdb ran MiXCR on the multiplex PCR reads and lists one entry per CDR3 protein. The data contain fewer than 600,000 distinct CDR3 sequences, approximately 23% of them singletons. As for time point: persistent/refractory GD, antithyroid drugs over 5 years with positive TRAb. PBMCs provided the RNA from which the TCR library was made. Graves' disease was diagnosed by American Thyroid Association guidelines. Into tubes containing EDTA, approximately 8.5 milliliters of peripheral blood were drawn. In regard to this clonotype: Its target is not known.

Germline V gives CDR1 LNHDA, CDR2 SQIVND (reference sequence). The CDR3 is 13 residues long. V dropped 8 bases and J dropped 1 base, with 11 bases sitting between them. The rearrangement joins TRBV19 to TRBJ1-1, with D possibly matching TRBD1 (6 bases). The specimen was peripheral blood mononuclear cells (PBMCs), collected when the disease was refractory, from a patient treated with antithyroid drugs. The clonotype originates from a female donor with Graves disease. The CDR3 here is CASFTGPNTEAFF. DNA for the CDR3: TGTGCCAGTTTTACAGGGCCGAACACTGAAGCTTTCTTT.